This T cell receptor (beta chain) was sequenced for a study of cytomegalovirus exposure and HLA in healthy donors. At the time of sampling, donors were nominally healthy, though unrecorded immune exposures were likely. Trimming removed 0 bases at V and 2 bases at J, with 9 bases between. Germline-derived CDR1 and CDR2 are SGHRS and YFSETQ. This CDR3 has 14 residues. It was with 60 Vbeta and 13 Jbeta primers that the PCR ran. Here immunoSEQ multiplex PCR was the method, and the copy in TCRdb shows in-frame clones only, minus some. The table records 250,000 or so clones, 70% to 90% of them present only once.

The V call is TRBV5-1, the J call TRBJ2-7, with D maybe TRBD1 (6 bases). Sequenced: PBMCs. This clonotype originated in a human donor in good health. The CDR3 loop reads CASSLVQGPYEQYF. CDR3 nucleotide sequence: TGCGCCAGCAGCTTGGTGCAGGGGCCCTACGAGCAGTACTTC.